This T cell receptor (beta chain) derives from a study of blood T cell repertoires in COVID-19. This CDR3 region has 14 residues. After removal of 4 bases from V and 2 bases from J, the junction contained 4 bases not matched to a gene. Germline V gene sequence: CDR1 MNHEY, CDR2 SMNVEV (reference sequence). A Seattle source enrolled patients during active infection and followed them longitudinally. As processed by the authors: Amplifying reference gene primers gave estimates of nucleated cell counts. The assay was immunoSEQ multiplex PCR, and TCRdb's table has in-frame clones only and misses some. The D gene and trimming were derived from the DNA, and the V and J assignments and clone size from that table. The table shows roughly 340,000 clones, with around nine tenths occurring only once.

Sequencing input: peripheral blood. The chain couples TRBV27 to TRBJ2-5, with 7 bases identical to TRBD1. The clonotype was recovered from a woman in her 70s with COVID-19, enrolled during active disease. The CDR3 DNA reads as TGTGCCAGCAGTTCGGGACAGACACAAGAGACCCAGTACTTC. Translating it yields CASSSGQTQETQYF.